The 27 T cell receptor beta chains given below trace back to one sample, sequenced in a study of T-cell reconstitution after alpha-beta-depleted transplantation in children. During its preparation, the TCRbeta library received unique molecular identifiers. TCRdb called the PCR reads again in MiXCR, with one record for every CDR3 protein. The table lists about 230,000 distinct CDR3 sequences, more than 10% of them singletons. Sequenced here: PBMCs from the stem cell graft donor, sampled from the stem cell graft. The receptors derive from a human donor who donated a stem cell graft to a child with acute lymphoblastic leukemia.

This clonotype appeared many times. The chain employs TRBV7-9 and TRBJ1-2; no clear D gene. V lost 5 bases and J 2 bases, leaving 9 bases between the germline ends. Germline values: CDR1 SEHNR, CDR2 FQNEAQ (reference sequence). This CDR3 comprises 13 residues. This CDR3 reads CASSRTQNYGYTF. The CDR3 nucleotides are TGTGCCAGCAGCCGAACCCAAAACTATGGCTACACCTTC.

This clonotype was recorded many times. The chain joins TRBV6-1 to TRBJ1-1, with TRBD1 as a possible D gene (5 bases). The germline V gene has CDR1 MNHNS and CDR2 SASEGT. Trimming stripped 7 bases from V and 1 base from J, with 28 bases between. The CDR3 is made up of 19 amino acids. CDR3 nucleotide sequence: TGTGCCAGCAACCCACAGGCCAGCGAGGCTAATGGAAGGAACACTGAAGCTTTCTTT. Translated: CASNPQASEANGRNTEAFF.

With regard to this clonotype: Since a much larger clone is just one base distant, this may be a read error. This chain uses TRBV6-6 with TRBJ1-1; D gene ambiguous. Germline CDR1 reads MNHNY; CDR2 reads SVGAGI (reference sequence). The CDR3 is made up of 13 amino acids. The ends were cut back, 10 bases at V and 1 base at J, with 13 bases in the middle. The chain's CDR3 is CAITPGSNTEAFF. For the CDR3, the DNA is TGTGCCATCACTCCGGGGTCGAACACTGAAGCTTTCTTT.

This clonotype has ten or more counts. The chain recombines TRBV10-3 with TRBJ1-1; D is uncertain. The CDR3 spans 14 residues. From germline, CDR1 is ENHRY and CDR2 SYGVKD. Trimming shortened V by 6 bases and J by 1 base, and 12 bases separated the two germline ends. CDR3 protein: CAISGQPTNTEAFF. The CDR3 DNA is TGTGCCATCAGCGGTCAGCCTACGAACACTGAAGCTTTCTTT.

V usage is TRBV30 and J usage is TRBJ2-2, with D possibly being TRBD1 (5 bases). The germline V gene has CDR1 GTSNPN and CDR2 SVGIG (reference sequence). The CDR3 length is 13 residues. Trimming removed 1 base at V and 4 bases at J, with 7 bases between. The CDR3 protein is CAWSETATGELFF. The CDR3 nucleotides read TGTGCCTGGAGTGAGACAGCCACCGGGGAGCTGTTTTTT. Looking up the rest from reference TRBV30 and TRBJ2-2 gives the full variable domain: SQTIHQWPATLVQPVGSPLSLECTVEGTSNPNLYWYRQAAGRGLQLLFYSVGIGQISSEVPQNLSASRPQDRQFILSSKKLLLSDSGFYLCAWSETATGELFFGEGSRLTVL.

A note on this clonotype: Just one base apart from a much larger clone, this may be a read error. CDR3 loop: CASSYGRVGGETHYF. The CDR3 nucleotides read TGTGCCAGCAGCTACGGACGCGTTGGGGGAGAGACCCACTACTTC. This chain uses TRBV12-3 or TRBV12-4 with TRBJ2-5; the D call may be TRBD1 or TRBD2 (5 bases each). The CDR3 loop spans 15 amino acids.

Regarding this clonotype: One end of the junction varies from germline; a read error may be responsible. V is TRBV29-1 and J is TRBJ2-7, with TRBD1 matching 7 bases. From germline, CDR1 is SQVTM and CDR2 ANQGSEA. The CDR3 loop spans 13 amino acids. The CDR3 is CSVPTGSSYEQHF. The CDR3 DNA sequence: TGCAGCGTCCCGACAGGGAGCTCCTACGAGCAGCACTTC.

Turning to this clonotype: Possible read error: a much larger clone is one base away. The CDR3 nucleotides read TGTGCCAGCGGTTTAATACAGGGCGAAGCTTTCTTT. This encodes CASGLIQGEAFF. The chain carries TRBV12-3 or TRBV12-4 and TRBJ1-1, with D perhaps matching TRBD1 (6 bases). The CDR3 has 12 residues.

This clonotype has a count of ten or more. The chain carries TRBV20-1 and TRBJ1-5; no firm D call. The CDR3 sequence is 13 residues long. In germline, CDR1 is DFQATT, CDR2 SNEGSKA (reference sequence). V lost 5 bases and J 3 bases, leaving 11 bases between the germline ends. This CDR3 reads CSAEDGNNQPQHF. Here the CDR3 DNA reads TGCAGTGCTGAGGACGGTAACAATCAGCCCCAGCATTTT.

The gene calls are TRBV5-4 and TRBJ1-1; unclear D gene. The germline V and J ends were trimmed by 2 bases and 4 bases, with 9 bases remaining between them. Germline CDR1 and CDR2: SGHNT and YYREEE (reference sequence). The CDR3 sequence is 13 residues long. In DNA form, the CDR3 reads TGTGCCAGCAGCTTTGGTCCCACCACTGAAGCTTTCTTT. Its protein product is CASSFGPTTEAFF.

The gene calls are TRBV20-1 and TRBJ2-7; 8 bases are a match to TRBD1. CDR1 and CDR2 from the germline V gene are DFQATT and SNEGSKA (reference sequence). The CDR3 is made up of 14 amino acids. V was pared by 6 bases and J by 0 bases, with 7 bases of the junction left unmatched. CDR3 bases: TGCAGTGCGACAGGGGATTTGAACTCCTACGAGCAGTACTTC. It yields the protein CSATGDLNSYEQYF.

This clonotype has at least ten counts. The rearrangement uses TRBV12-3 or TRBV12-4 and TRBJ1-1; D remains ambiguous. With 3 bases removed from V and 4 bases from J, the gap between germline ends came to 12 bases. The CDR3 length is 14 residues. The CDR3 DNA follows: TGTGCCAGCAGTTTTAAGGGCTCTTTCACTGAAGCTTTCTTT. Translation: CASSFKGSFTEAFF.

The chain employs TRBV20-1 and TRBJ2-5; the match to TRBD2 covers 10 bases. Germline V gene data show CDR1 as DFQATT and CDR2 as SNEGSKA (reference sequence). Germline trimming cut 5 bases from V and 5 bases from J; bases unmatched to any gene: 17. CDR3 length equals 17 residues. CDR3 residues: CSASLSASGRGSETQYF. CDR3 coding DNA: TGCAGTGCTTCTCTTTCGGCTAGCGGGAGAGGTAGTGAGACCCAGTACTTC.

This clonotype was counted at least ten times. This chain links TRBV20-1 with TRBJ2-4; D not certain. The CDR3 is made up of 13 amino acids. Trimming pared 6 bases from V and 0 bases from J, leaving 9 bases between. Germline V gives CDR1 DFQATT, CDR2 SNEGSKA (reference sequence). The DNA for the CDR3 is TGCAGTGCCTTAATATTAGCCAAAAACATTCAGTACTTC. Its protein product is CSALILAKNIQYF.

The table lists this clonotype with many counts. The chain carries TRBV20-1 and TRBJ1-4, with 7 nucleotides matching TRBD1. V was pared by 6 bases and J by 0 bases, with 13 bases of the junction left unmatched. The CDR3 is made up of 17 amino acids. Germline CDR1 reads DFQATT; CDR2 reads SNEGSKA (reference sequence). This CDR3 is CSAAWDSYSATNEKLFF. The CDR3 DNA sequence: TGCAGTGCAGCATGGGACAGTTACTCCGCAACTAATGAAAAACTGTTTTTT.

This clonotype was picked up many times. One end of the junction fails to match germline, which may point to a read error. The rearrangement uses TRBV20-1 and TRBJ1-5, with 9 bases identical to TRBD1. The CDR3 spans 15 residues. Germline lookup yields CDR1 DFQATT and CDR2 SNEGSKA (reference sequence). The CDR3 DNA reads TGCAGTGCTAGAGGGGACAGGGTGAGCAAGCAGCCCCAGCATTTT. This encodes CSARGDRVSKQPQHF.

The chain recombines TRBV2 with TRBJ1-5; TRBD1 matches 9 bases. The V and J ends lost 0 bases and 6 bases, in that order; junction bases with no gene match: 6. Germline CDR1 SNHLY, CDR2 FYNNEI. This CDR3 spans 16 amino acids. The CDR3 nucleotides are TGTGCCAGCAGTGAAGCAGGGACAGGGTCTGGTCAGCCCCAGCATTTT. Its translation is CASSEAGTGSGQPQHF.

This clonotype was seen many times. The chain is built from TRBV5-1 and TRBJ1-5; 8 bases are a match to TRBD1. Germline V gene data show CDR1 as SGHRS and CDR2 as YFSETQ. V trimming: 3 bases; J trimming: 4 bases; junction bases outside the gene matches: 9. This CDR3 comprises 16 residues. The CDR3 DNA follows: TGCGCCAGCAGCTCTCAGCCAGGGGGCTCTAATCAGCCCCAGCATTTT. As protein: CASSSQPGGSNQPQHF.

This clonotype was seen a handful of times. The J gene is TRBJ2-1, the V gene TRBV9; D might be TRBD2 (5 bases). CDR3 length equals 16 residues. V was shortened by 2 bases and J by 0 bases, with 12 bases between the two germline ends. Germline lookup yields CDR1 SGDLS and CDR2 YYNGEE. CDR3 DNA sequence: TGTGCCAGCAGCGTCATACAGCGGAGCTCCTACAATGAGCAGTTCTTC. This sequence encodes CASSVIQRSSYNEQFF. Based on the CDR3 plus reference TRBV9 and TRBJ2-1, the full variable domain is DSGVTQTPKHLITATGQRVTLRCSPRSGDLSVYWYQQSLDQGLQFLIQYYNGEERAKGNILERFSAQQFPDLHSELNLSSLELGDSALYFCASSVIQRSSYNEQFFGPGTRLTVL.

This clonotype was seen at least ten times. The genes are TRBV9 and TRBJ1-3; 7 bases match TRBD1. V shed 7 bases and J 3 bases; nucleotides not matched to a gene: 4. CDR1 is SGDLS, CDR2 YYNGEE, per germline. This CDR3 contains 13 residues. This CDR3 is CASGRDSGNTIYF. CDR3 sequence (DNA): TGTGCCAGCGGGCGGGACAGTGGAAACACCATATATTTT.

The table lists this clonotype with many counts. J is TRBJ2-5 and V is TRBV20-1; 7 nucleotides match TRBD1. CDR1 and CDR2 (germline): DFQATT, SNEGSKA (reference sequence). The junction had 5 bases not matched to a gene; V was cut back by 3 bases and J by 1 base. The CDR3 consists of 14 residues. CDR3 amino acids: CSARLGQSQETQYF. The DNA of the CDR3 is TGCAGTGCTAGGCTGGGACAGTCCCAAGAGACCCAGTACTTC.

The sample holds many counts of this clonotype. J is TRBJ2-7 and V is TRBV6-1, with 11 nucleotides matching TRBD2. The germline gives CDR1 MNHNS, CDR2 SASEGT. The trim removed 7 bases at V and 2 bases at J, leaving 7 bases unmatched. The CDR3 runs to 15 residues. In nucleotides, the CDR3 is TGTGCCAGCAAACTTGGGACTAGCGGAACCTACGAGCAGTACTTC. Amino acids: CASKLGTSGTYEQYF.

This clonotype was detected many times. This chain connects TRBV6-1 to TRBJ2-7; D unresolved. V was shortened by 10 bases and J by 0 bases, with 13 bases between the two germline ends. This CDR3 contains 13 residues. In germline, CDR1 is MNHNS, CDR2 SASEGT. The CDR3 DNA follows: TGTGCCATCAAGAGAGACGCCTCCTACGAGCAGTACTTC. Its translation is CAIKRDASYEQYF.

The table lists this clonotype with many counts. The CDR3: CASRAPWTSGGRMLTGELFF. CDR3 nucleotide sequence: TGTGCCAGCAGGGCCCCTTGGACTAGCGGCGGTCGAATGCTCACCGGGGAGCTGTTTTTT. The chain links TRBV2 to TRBJ2-2, with 10 bases matching TRBD2. Germline V gene sequence: CDR1 SNHLY, CDR2 FYNNEI. The CDR3 contains 20 residues. V shed 6 bases, J shed 4 bases, and the junction held 20 bases outside the gene matches.

This clonotype showed up many times. The chain uses TRBV12-3 or TRBV12-4 and TRBJ1-4, with D maybe TRBD1 (5 bases). The CDR3 loop spans 14 amino acids. Trimming pared 3 bases from V and 8 bases from J, leaving 13 bases between. The CDR3 reads CASSFGDRGEKLFF. CDR3 nucleotides: TGTGCCAGCAGTTTCGGGGACCGAGGGGAAAAACTGTTTTTT.

The chain has TRBV6-2 or TRBV6-3 and TRBJ1-5; D unresolved. CDR3 length: 12 residues. Germline values: CDR1 MNHEY, CDR2 SVGEGT. Trimming removed 3 bases at V and 7 bases at J, with 7 bases between. The CDR3 sequence: CASSYPEQPQHF. In DNA, the CDR3 is TGTGCCAGCAGTTATCCGGAACAGCCCCAGCATTTT.

This clonotype was observed at least ten times. The rearrangement joins TRBV7-9 to TRBJ2-5, with TRBD2 matching over 10 bases. With V trimmed by 4 bases and J by 4 bases, 3 bases remained unmatched. This CDR3 is 14 amino acids long. The germline gives CDR1 SEHNR, CDR2 FQNEAQ (reference sequence). The CDR3 DNA follows: TGTGCCAGCAGCTCACTAGCGGGACGAGAGACCCAGTACTTC. It translates to CASSSLAGRETQYF.